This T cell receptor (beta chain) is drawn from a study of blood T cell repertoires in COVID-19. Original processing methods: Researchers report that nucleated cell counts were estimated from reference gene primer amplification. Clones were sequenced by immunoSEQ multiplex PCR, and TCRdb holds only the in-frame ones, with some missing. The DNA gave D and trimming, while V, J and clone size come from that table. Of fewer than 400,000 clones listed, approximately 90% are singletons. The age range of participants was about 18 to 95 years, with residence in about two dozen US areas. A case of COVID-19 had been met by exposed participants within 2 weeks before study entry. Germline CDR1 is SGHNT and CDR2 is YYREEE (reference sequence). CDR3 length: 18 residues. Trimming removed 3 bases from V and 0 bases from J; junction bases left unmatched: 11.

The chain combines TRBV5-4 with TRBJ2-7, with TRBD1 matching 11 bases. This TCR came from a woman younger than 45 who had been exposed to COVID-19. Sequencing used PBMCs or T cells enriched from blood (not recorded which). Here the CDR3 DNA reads TGTGCCAGCAGCTCGGACAGGGGGCCTACCGCGAGCTCCTACGAGCAGTACTTC. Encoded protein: CASSSDRGPTASSYEQYF.